The 18 T cell receptor beta chains below were found in one sample sequenced in a study of blood T cell repertoires in COVID-19. Clones were sequenced by immunoSEQ multiplex PCR, and TCRdb holds only the in-frame ones, with some missing. The sample lists 160,000 or so clones; approximately 87% were seen once. The sample taken for sequencing was PBMCs or T cells enriched from blood (not recorded which). These receptors were taken from a woman between 50 and 59 years old who had recovered from COVID-19.

The CDR3 nucleotides read TGTGCCTCAAAGTGGGCGTTCAATCAGCCCCAGCATTTT. Amino acid sequence: CASKWAFNQPQHF. The chain combines TRBV12-3 or TRBV12-4 with TRBJ1-5; D unresolved. The V end lost 11 bases, the J end lost 3 bases, and 14 bases lay between the germline ends. CDR3 length: 13 amino acids.

This clone occurred once. This chain joins TRBV6-2 or TRBV6-3 and TRBJ2-5, with 7 nucleotides matching TRBD1. This CDR3 is built from 15 residues. Germline V lookup: CDR1 MNHEY, CDR2 SVGEGT. V gave up 6 bases and J gave up 0 bases; unmatched junction bases: 7. CDR3 bases: TGTGCCAGCAGCTCAGACAGGGCCTACCAAGAGACCCAGTACTTC. Translation gives CASSSDRAYQETQYF.

The chain carries TRBV25-1 and TRBJ2-7, with D tentatively TRBD1 (5 bases). Trimming removed 6 bases at V and 3 bases at J, with 9 bases between. The CDR3 has 12 residues. CDR1 and CDR2 (germline): MGHDK, SYGVNS. In DNA, the CDR3 is TGTGCCAGCAGCCGAACAGGCTACGAGCAGTACTTC. It specifies CASSRTGYEQYF.

The CDR3 sequence is CASSIQGANSPLHF. The CDR3 bases are TGTGCCAGTAGTATTCAGGGGGCAAATTCACCCCTCCACTTT. The chain has TRBV19 and TRBJ1-6; 8 bases map to TRBD1. The CDR3 spans 14 residues. The germline V gene has CDR1 LNHDA and CDR2 SQIVND (reference sequence). With 3 bases clipped from V and 7 bases from J, the junction kept 2 bases outside the gene matches.

The chain is built from TRBV19 and TRBJ1-5, with 9 nucleotides matching TRBD1. The CDR3 sequence is 13 residues long. Germline CDR1 and CDR2: LNHDA and SQIVND (reference sequence). This CDR3 is CATGQGNNQPQHF. DNA for the CDR3: TGTGCGACGGGACAGGGAAACAATCAGCCCCAGCATTTT.

This chain connects TRBV29-1 to TRBJ1-2; a weak D match, TRBD1 (5 bases). Per the germline V gene, CDR1 is SQVTM and CDR2 is ANQGSEA. V gave up 4 bases and J gave up 7 bases, with 16 bases separating them. The CDR3 is made up of 13 amino acids. The CDR3 sequence is CSVGGGQGLGYTF. CDR3 bases: TGCAGCGTTGGGGGAGGGCAGGGACTTGGCTACACCTTC. Filled out from reference TRBV29-1 and TRBJ1-2, the complete variable domain reads SAVISQKPSRDICQRGTSLTIQCQVDSQVTMMFWYRQQPGQSLTLIATANQGSEATYESGFVIDKFPISRPNLTFSTLTVSNMSPEDSSIYLCSVGGGQGLGYTFGSGTRLTVV.

V and J are TRBV7-9 and TRBJ1-4, with 7 bases fitting TRBD1. CDR3 length: 16 amino acids. Germline assignment: CDR1 SEHNR and CDR2 FQNEAQ (reference sequence). The V gene end was trimmed by 5 bases and the J gene end by 6 bases; junction bases not matched to a gene: 12. In DNA form, the CDR3 reads TGTGCCAGCAGCCCGAACCCCAGGGGGAGGTATGAAAAACTGTTTTTT. Protein sequence: CASSPNPRGRYEKLFF.

The chain uses TRBV16 and TRBJ1-1, with TRBD1 matching 7 bases. Germline trimming cut 6 bases from V and 5 bases from J; bases unmatched to any gene: 9. Looked up from germline, CDR1 is KGHSY and CDR2 is FQNENV. This CDR3 has 14 residues. The CDR3 bases are TGTGCCAGCAGTCCCGACAGGGTGCTAACTGAAGCTTTCTTT. It yields the protein CASSPDRVLTEAFF.

This rearrangement joins TRBV24-1 to TRBJ1-2; TRBD1 might be the D (6 bases). The CDR3 covers 14 residues. CDR1 is KGHDR, CDR2 SFDVKD, per germline. The V gene lost 7 bases and the J gene lost 4 bases, with 15 bases spanning the gap. CDR3 in amino acids: CATSRSGDLYGYTF. CDR3 DNA sequence: TGTGCCACCAGCAGATCAGGGGACCTCTATGGCTACACCTTC.

The chain employs TRBV7-9 and TRBJ2-2; a weak D match, TRBD2 (7 bases). V lost 2 bases and J 6 bases, leaving 13 bases between the germline ends. The CDR3 is 15 residues long. CDR1 is SEHNR and CDR2 is FQNEAQ in the germline V gene (reference sequence). CDR3 loop: CASSLIGGRPGELFF. CDR3 DNA sequence: TGTGCCAGCAGCTTAATCGGGGGGCGGCCCGGGGAGCTGTTTTTT. The full variable domain, completed using reference TRBV7-9 and TRBJ2-2, is DTGVSQNPRHKITKRGQNVTFRCDPISEHNRLYWYRQTLGQGPEFLTYFQNEAQLEKSRLLSDRFSAERPKGSFSTLEIQRTEQGDSAMYLCASSLIGGRPGELFFGEGSRLTVL.

This chain connects TRBV30 to TRBJ2-3; TRBD2 might be the D (7 bases). Germline V lookup: CDR1 GTSNPN, CDR2 SVGIG (reference sequence). The CDR3 length is 14 residues. The V end lost 1 base, the J end lost 4 bases, and 12 bases lay between the germline ends. For the CDR3, the DNA is TGTGCCTGGAGTGGGGGAGGGGGGTCAGATACGCAGTATTTT. Protein sequence: CAWSGGGGSDTQYF.

The rearrangement joins TRBV30 to TRBJ2-5; possible D gene TRBD2, 5 bases. The CDR3 covers 11 residues. Germline V gene lookup returns CDR1 GTSNPN and CDR2 SVGIG (reference sequence). V gave up 0 bases and J gave up 7 bases, with 6 bases separating them. The CDR3 reads CAWSVGGTQYF. The CDR3 coding sequence is TGTGCCTGGAGTGTAGGAGGGACCCAGTACTTC.

The CDR3 region is CASRTSGGPSYEQYF. CDR3 nucleotide sequence: TGTGCCAGCAGAACTAGCGGGGGGCCTTCCTACGAGCAGTACTTC. V gene TRBV2 combines with J gene TRBJ2-7; 12 positions match TRBD2. J lost 1 base, V lost 6 bases, and 4 bases had no gene match. This CDR3 comprises 15 residues. Germline-derived CDR1 and CDR2 are SNHLY and FYNNEI.

The V gene is TRBV6-2 or TRBV6-3, the J gene TRBJ2-2; 8 nucleotides line up with TRBD2. Germline CDR1 MNHEY, CDR2 SVGEGT. V lost 5 bases, J lost 4 bases, and 6 bases stayed unmatched. This CDR3 spans 15 amino acids. The CDR3 DNA reads TGTGCCAGCAGTCAAGCGGGGGCGCTCACCGGGGAGCTGTTTTTT. Protein sequence: CASSQAGALTGELFF.

The chain couples TRBV3-1 (or the pseudogene TRBV3-2) to TRBJ2-7; 9 nucleotides line up with TRBD2. The trim removed 4 bases at V and 3 bases at J, leaving 4 bases unmatched. The CDR3 consists of 14 residues. CDR1 and CDR2 from the germline V gene are LGHDT and YNNKEL (reference sequence). Here the CDR3 DNA reads TGTGCCAGCAGCCGTAGCGGGGGCGGCTACGAGCAGTACTTC. Translation gives CASSRSGGGYEQYF.

This clone was seen just once. This sequence joins TRBV6-2 or TRBV6-3 and TRBJ2-1, with a possible D match to TRBD2 (7 bases). CDR3 length: 14 residues. Trimming shortened V by 4 bases and J by 4 bases, and 11 bases separated the two germline ends. The germline V gene encodes CDR1 MNHEY and CDR2 SVGEGT. The CDR3 is CASSLGGAYNEQFF. CDR3 DNA: TGTGCCAGCAGTTTAGGGGGGGCTTACAATGAGCAGTTCTTC.

The J gene is TRBJ2-7, the V gene TRBV19; D gene unclear. V was shortened by 6 bases and J by 3 bases, with 12 bases between the two germline ends. CDR1 is LNHDA, CDR2 SQIVND, per germline (reference sequence). This CDR3 has 13 amino acids. CDR3 sequence: CASSAGEIYEQYF. DNA for the CDR3: TGTGCCAGTAGCGCCGGAGAGATCTACGAGCAGTACTTC.

This clone was seen a few times. The chain links TRBV9 to TRBJ2-7; D may be TRBD2 (6 bases). Per the germline V gene, CDR1 is SGDLS and CDR2 is YYNGEE. The CDR3 is 16 residues long. Deletions cut 4 bases from V and 3 bases from J, with 20 bases between. This CDR3 reads CASSPWGDGWGYEQYF. The CDR3 nucleotides read TGTGCCAGCAGCCCCTGGGGGGACGGCTGGGGCTACGAGCAGTACTTC. The full variable domain, completed using reference TRBV9 and TRBJ2-7, is DSGVTQTPKHLITATGQRVTLRCSPRSGDLSVYWYQQSLDQGLQFLIQYYNGEERAKGNILERFSAQQFPDLHSELNLSSLELGDSALYFCASSPWGDGWGYEQYFGPGTRLTVT.